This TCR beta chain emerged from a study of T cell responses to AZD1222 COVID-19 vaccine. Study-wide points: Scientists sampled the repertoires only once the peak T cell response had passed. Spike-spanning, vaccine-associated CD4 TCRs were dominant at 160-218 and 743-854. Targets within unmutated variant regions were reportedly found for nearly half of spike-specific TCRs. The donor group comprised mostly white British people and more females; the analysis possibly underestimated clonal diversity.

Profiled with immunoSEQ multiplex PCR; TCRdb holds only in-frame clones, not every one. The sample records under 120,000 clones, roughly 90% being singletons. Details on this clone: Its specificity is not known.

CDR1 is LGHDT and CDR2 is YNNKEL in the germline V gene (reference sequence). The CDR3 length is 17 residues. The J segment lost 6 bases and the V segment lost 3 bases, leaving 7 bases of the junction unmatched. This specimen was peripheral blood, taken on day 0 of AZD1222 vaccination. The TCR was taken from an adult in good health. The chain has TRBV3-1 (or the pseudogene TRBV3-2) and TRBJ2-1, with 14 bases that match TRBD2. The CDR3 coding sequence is TGTGCCAGCAGCCATAGCGGTGGACTAGCGGGAGGCAATGAGCAGTTCTTC. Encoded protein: CASSHSGGLAGGNEQFF.